The 3 T cell receptor beta chains listed next were all sequenced from one sample in a study of immune evolution from preneoplasia to lung adenocarcinoma. Some clones are missing from TCRdb's copy, which holds only in-frame ones; the method was immunoSEQ multiplex PCR. The sample contains approximately 5,000 clones, about three quarters of which appear only once. Sequenced: FFPE adjacent normal lung tissue. The receptors come from an older donor with lung adenocarcinoma.

V is TRBV7-9 and J is TRBJ2-2, with a possible D match to TRBD2 (5 bases). Germline CDR1 and CDR2: SEHNR and FQNEAQ (reference sequence). This CDR3 contains 15 residues. V lost 5 bases and J 8 bases, leaving 18 bases between the germline ends. CDR3 coding DNA: TGTGCCAGCAGCCCGTCCCCGGCAACGGGGGGGGAGCTGTTTTTT. It specifies CASSPSPATGGELFF.

This chain joins TRBV11-1 and TRBJ2-5; tentatively, D is TRBD2 (5 bases). V was clipped by 5 bases and J by 5 bases, with 12 bases between them. CDR1 SGHAT and CDR2 FQDESV come from the germline V gene (reference sequence). The CDR3 runs 13 residues. The CDR3 coding sequence is TGTGCCAGCAGCCCCTCTCAGCGGGAGACCCAGTACTTC. Encoded protein: CASSPSQRETQYF.

A note on this clone: This same CDR3 is encoded by further DNA sequences in the sample. The rearrangement uses TRBV9 and TRBJ2-3, with TRBD1 as a possible D gene (6 bases). Germline assignment: CDR1 SGDLS and CDR2 YYNGEE. The CDR3 has 14 residues. The ends were cut back, 2 bases at V and 4 bases at J, with 11 bases in the middle. CDR3 DNA: TGTGCCAGCAGCGTGTCACAGGGAGCAGATACGCAGTATTTT. Translation: CASSVSQGADTQYF.